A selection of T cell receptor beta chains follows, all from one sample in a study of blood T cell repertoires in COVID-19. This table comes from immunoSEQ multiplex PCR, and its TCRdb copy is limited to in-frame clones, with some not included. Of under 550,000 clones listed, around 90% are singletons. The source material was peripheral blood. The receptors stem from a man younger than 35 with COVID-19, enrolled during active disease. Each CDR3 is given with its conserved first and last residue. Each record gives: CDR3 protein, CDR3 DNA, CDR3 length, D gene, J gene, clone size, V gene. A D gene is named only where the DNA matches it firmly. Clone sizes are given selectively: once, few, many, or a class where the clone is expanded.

CDR3: CASSLTGDNYEQYF
DNA: TGCGCCAGCAGCCTTACAGGGGACAACTACGAGCAGTACTTC
length: 14
D: TRBD1
J: TRBJ2-7
size: -
V: TRBV5-1

CDR3: CASSISPITINEQFF
DNA: TGTGCCAGTAGTATATCGCCCATAACAATCAATGAGCAGTTCTTC
length: 15
D: -
J: TRBJ2-1
size: -
V: TRBV19

CDR3: CSAEDGGGTQYF
DNA: TGCAGCGCGGAGGACGGCGGGGGGACCCAGTACTTC
length: 12
D: TRBD2
J: TRBJ2-5
size: -
V: TRBV29-1

CDR3: CASRRTGGSQETQYF
DNA: TGTGCCAGCCGAAGGACAGGGGGTTCGCAAGAGACCCAGTACTTC
length: 15
D: TRBD1
J: TRBJ2-5
size: -
V: TRBV18

CDR3: CASSLAFAREQFF
DNA: TGTGCCAGCAGCTTAGCATTCGCTCGGGAGCAGTTCTTC
length: 13
D: -
J: TRBJ2-1
size: -
V: TRBV7-9

CDR3: CASNKGGQETNEKLFF
DNA: TGTGCCAGCAACAAGGGGGGGCAAGAGACTAATGAAAAACTGTTTTTT
length: 16
D: -
J: TRBJ1-4
size: -
V: TRBV5-5

CDR3: CASSTHPQRDNEQYF
DNA: TGTGCCAGCAGCACCCACCCACAGCGGGACAACGAGCAGTACTTC
length: 15
D: -
J: TRBJ2-7
size: -
V: TRBV5-5

CDR3: CASSLGGEYTEAFF
DNA: TGTGCCAGCAGCTTGGGGGGGGAATACACTGAAGCTTTCTTT
length: 14
D: -
J: TRBJ1-1
size: -
V: TRBV5-4

CDR3: CASSFGGGTEAFF
DNA: TGTGCCAGCTCATTCGGAGGAGGCACTGAAGCTTTCTTT
length: 13
D: -
J: TRBJ1-1
size: few
V: TRBV18

CDR3: CAAYLPPREGGEKLFF
DNA: TGTGCCGCTTACCTGCCCCCCAGGGAGGGGGGTGAAAAACTGTTTTTT
length: 16
D: -
J: TRBJ1-4
size: -
V: TRBV24-1

CDR3: CASTRSAGGSNEKLFF
DNA: TGTGCCAGCACCCGCTCCGCAGGGGGCTCTAATGAAAAACTGTTTTTT
length: 16
D: TRBD1
J: TRBJ1-4
size: -
V: TRBV2

CDR3: CSAGTIYNAGDEQFF
DNA: TGCAGCGCCGGGACTATTTATAACGCGGGCGATGAGCAGTTCTTC
length: 15
D: TRBD2
J: TRBJ2-1
size: -
V: TRBV29-1

CDR3: CASSQGQGSYEQYF
DNA: TGTGCCAGCAGCCAAGGACAGGGCTCCTACGAGCAGTACTTC
length: 14
D: TRBD1
J: TRBJ2-7
size: -
V: TRBV3-1/TRBV3-2

CDR3: CASSEAEQETQYF
DNA: TGTGCCAGCAGTGAGGCAGAACAAGAGACCCAGTACTTC
length: 13
D: -
J: TRBJ2-5
size: once
V: TRBV2

CDR3: CASSLAQDTQYF
DNA: TGTGCCAGCAGCTTAGCCCAAGATACGCAGTATTTT
length: 12
D: -
J: TRBJ2-3
size: -
V: TRBV11-3

CDR3: CASSFRLAGEDETDTQYF
DNA: TGTGCCAGCAGCTTTCGACTAGCGGGAGAGGATGAGACAGATACGCAGTATTTT
length: 18
D: TRBD2
J: TRBJ2-3
size: -
V: TRBV13

CDR3: CASSLRDEAFF
DNA: TGTGCCAGCAGCTTACGGGATGAAGCTTTCTTT
length: 11
D: -
J: TRBJ1-1
size: -
V: TRBV11-2

CDR3: CASSKSSGGAQTQYF
DNA: TGTGCCAGTAGTAAGTCTAGCGGGGGGGCGCAGACCCAGTACTTC
length: 15
D: TRBD2
J: TRBJ2-5
size: -
V: TRBV19

CDR3: CASSFGRGLNEQFF
DNA: TGTGCCAGCAGTTTCGGAAGGGGGCTCAATGAGCAGTTCTTC
length: 14
D: TRBD1
J: TRBJ2-1
size: -
V: TRBV6-2/TRBV6-3

CDR3: CASRRDRHSNQPQHF
DNA: TGTGCCAGCAGAAGAGACAGGCATAGCAATCAGCCCCAGCATTTT
length: 15
D: -
J: TRBJ1-5
size: once
V: TRBV2

CDR3: CAWSVGRGIETQYF
DNA: TGTGCCTGGAGTGTAGGCAGGGGGATCGAGACCCAGTACTTC
length: 14
D: TRBD1
J: TRBJ2-5
size: -
V: TRBV30

CDR3: CATSGSGGTGELFF
DNA: TGTGCCACCAGTGGTTCAGGGGGCACCGGGGAGCTGTTTTTT
length: 14
D: TRBD1
J: TRBJ2-2
size: -
V: TRBV24-1

CDR3: CATGQGGTDTQYF
DNA: TGTGCCACCGGACAGGGCGGCACAGATACGCAGTATTTT
length: 13
D: TRBD1
J: TRBJ2-3
size: -
V: TRBV24-1

CDR3: CASSSLGTEQETQYF
DNA: TGCGCCAGCAGCTCGTTAGGGACAGAACAAGAGACCCAGTACTTC
length: 15
D: TRBD1
J: TRBJ2-5
size: -
V: TRBV5-1

CDR3: CASSLQYGSGNTIYF
DNA: TGTGCCAGCAGCTTACAGTATGGCTCTGGAAACACCATATATTTT
length: 15
D: -
J: TRBJ1-3
size: -
V: TRBV11-2

CDR3: CASSEVMASGGAAGELFF
DNA: TGTGCCAGCAGTGAAGTTATGGCTAGCGGGGGGGCCGCCGGGGAGCTGTTTTTT
length: 18
D: TRBD2
J: TRBJ2-2
size: -
V: TRBV6-1

CDR3: CASSQEQVIRDEQYF
DNA: TGCGCCAGCAGCCAAGAGCAAGTGATACGAGACGAGCAGTACTTC
length: 15
D: -
J: TRBJ2-7
size: -
V: TRBV4-1

CDR3: CSVDTYGGRGYTF
DNA: TGCAGCGTTGACACGTACGGGGGAAGAGGCTACACCTTC
length: 13
D: -
J: TRBJ1-2
size: -
V: TRBV29-1

CDR3: CAWSVPLRQNTGELFF
DNA: TGTGCCTGGAGTGTACCCCTCCGACAGAACACCGGGGAGCTGTTTTTT
length: 16
D: -
J: TRBJ2-2
size: -
V: TRBV30

CDR3: CASSPLISDTQYF
DNA: TGTGCCAGCAGCCCCCTGATTAGCGATACGCAGTATTTT
length: 13
D: -
J: TRBJ2-3
size: -
V: TRBV14

CDR3: CASSSNRGRVYNEQFF
DNA: TGTGCCAGTAGTTCCAACAGGGGGCGGGTATACAATGAGCAGTTCTTC
length: 16
D: TRBD1
J: TRBJ2-1
size: -
V: TRBV19

CDR3: CASSIANAGGSYEQYF
DNA: TGTGCCAGTAGTATCGCAAACGCGGGAGGGTCCTACGAGCAGTACTTC
length: 16
D: TRBD2
J: TRBJ2-7
size: few
V: TRBV19

CDR3: CASRKGARNTIYF
DNA: TGTGCCAGCAGAAAGGGGGCGAGAAACACCATATATTTT
length: 13
D: TRBD1
J: TRBJ1-3
size: once
V: TRBV6-5

CDR3: CASSVDTDYGYTF
DNA: TGTGCCAGCAGTGTGGACACGGACTATGGCTACACCTTC
length: 13
D: -
J: TRBJ1-2
size: -
V: TRBV2

CDR3: CASTQTGQETQYF
DNA: TGTGCCAGCACTCAGACTGGACAAGAGACCCAGTACTTC
length: 13
D: -
J: TRBJ2-5
size: -
V: TRBV6-5

CDR3: CASSESPGSGRDTQYF
DNA: TGTGCCAGCAGTGAATCCCCGGGGTCGGGGAGGGATACGCAGTATTTT
length: 16
D: -
J: TRBJ2-3
size: -
V: TRBV25-1

CDR3: CASSLPGQGGYEQFF
DNA: TGTGCCAGCAGCTTACCGGGACAGGGGGGGTATGAGCAGTTCTTC
length: 15
D: TRBD1
J: TRBJ2-1
size: -
V: TRBV7-9